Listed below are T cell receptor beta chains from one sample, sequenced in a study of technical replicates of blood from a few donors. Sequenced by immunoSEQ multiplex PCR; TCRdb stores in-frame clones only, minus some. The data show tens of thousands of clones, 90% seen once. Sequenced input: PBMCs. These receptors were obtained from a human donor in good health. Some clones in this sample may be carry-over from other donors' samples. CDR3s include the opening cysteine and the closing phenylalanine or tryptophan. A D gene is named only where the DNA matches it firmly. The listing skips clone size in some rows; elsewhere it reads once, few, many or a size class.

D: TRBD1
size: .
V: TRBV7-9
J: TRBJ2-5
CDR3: CASSSRQGITETQYF
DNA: TGTGCCAGCAGCTCGCGACAGGGGATTACGGAGACCCAGTACTTC

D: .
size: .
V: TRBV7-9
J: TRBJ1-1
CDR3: CASSLQQGPRTGEAFF
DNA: TGTGCCAGCAGCTTACAACAGGGCCCCCGTACGGGTGAAGCTTTCTTT

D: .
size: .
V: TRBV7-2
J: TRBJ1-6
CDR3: CASSLVRVGDSPLHF
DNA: TGTGCCAGCAGCTTAGTCAGGGTAGGAGATTCACCCCTCCACTTT

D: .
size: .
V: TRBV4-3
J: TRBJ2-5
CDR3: CASSHTGELKTQYF
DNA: TGCGCCAGCAGCCATACGGGAGAGTTAAAGACCCAGTACTTC

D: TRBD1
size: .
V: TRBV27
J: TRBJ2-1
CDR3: CASSFGQGAYEQFF
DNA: TGTGCCAGCAGTTTCGGACAGGGGGCTTATGAGCAGTTCTTC

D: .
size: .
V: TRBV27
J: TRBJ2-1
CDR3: CASSQRGGEYNEQFF
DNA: TGTGCCAGCAGCCAAAGGGGGGGCGAATACAATGAGCAGTTCTTC

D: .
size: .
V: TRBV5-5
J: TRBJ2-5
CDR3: CASSPWDTQETQYF
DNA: TGTGCCAGCAGCCCTTGGGACACACAAGAGACCCAGTACTTC

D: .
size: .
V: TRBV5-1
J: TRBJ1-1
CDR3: CASSLGQGWNTEAFF
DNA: TGCGCCAGCAGCTTAGGCCAGGGTTGGAACACTGAAGCTTTCTTT

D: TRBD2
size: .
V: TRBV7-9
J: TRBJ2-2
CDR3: CASSLIGLAGVGGTGELFF
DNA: TGTGCCAGCAGCTTAATAGGACTAGCGGGAGTCGGTGGCACCGGGGAGCTGTTTTTT

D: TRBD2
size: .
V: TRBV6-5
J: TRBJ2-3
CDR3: CASSPAGRTDTQYF
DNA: TGTGCCAGCAGTCCAGCGGGGCGGACAGATACGCAGTATTTT

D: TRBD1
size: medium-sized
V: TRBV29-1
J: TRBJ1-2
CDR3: CSVETGVLYGYTF
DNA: TGCAGCGTTGAGACAGGGGTCCTCTATGGCTACACCTTC

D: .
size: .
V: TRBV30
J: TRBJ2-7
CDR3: CAWSPEVHEQYF
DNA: TGTGCCTGGAGTCCTGAGGTACACGAGCAGTACTTC

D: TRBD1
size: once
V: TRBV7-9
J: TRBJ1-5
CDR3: CASSPKGQGNQPQHF
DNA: TGTGCCAGCAGCCCCAAGGGACAGGGGAATCAGCCCCAGCATTTT

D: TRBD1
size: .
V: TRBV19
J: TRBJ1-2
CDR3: CASSIPQGNYGYTF
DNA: TGTGCCAGTAGTATACCACAGGGGAACTATGGCTACACCTTC

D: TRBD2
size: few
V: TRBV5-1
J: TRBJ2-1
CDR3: CASSLELAGDNEQFF
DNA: TGCGCCAGCAGCTTGGAACTAGCGGGGGACAATGAGCAGTTCTTC

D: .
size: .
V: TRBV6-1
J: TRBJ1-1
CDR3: CASSDSGARLTEAFF
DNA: TGTGCCAGCAGTGATTCAGGGGCACGGTTGACTGAAGCTTTCTTT

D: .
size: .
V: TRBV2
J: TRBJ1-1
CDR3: CASSYNRWGGIRENTEAFF
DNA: TGTGCCAGCAGTTATAACAGGTGGGGAGGGATCCGGGAGAACACTGAAGCTTTCTTT

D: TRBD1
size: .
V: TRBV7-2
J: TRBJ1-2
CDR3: CASSPGTARTNYGYTF
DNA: TGTGCCAGCAGCCCAGGGACAGCCCGAACTAACTATGGCTACACCTTC

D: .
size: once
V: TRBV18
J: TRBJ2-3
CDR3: CASSLRTETDTQYF
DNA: TGTGCCAGCTCACTCAGGACAGAAACAGATACGCAGTATTTT

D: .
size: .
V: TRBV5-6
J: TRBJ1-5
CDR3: CASSFRGGRNQPQHF
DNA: TGTGCCAGCAGCTTTCGGGGAGGGCGCAATCAGCCCCAGCATTTT

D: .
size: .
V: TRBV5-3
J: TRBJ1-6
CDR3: CARSFFGDRRNSPLHF
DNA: TGTGCCAGAAGCTTTTTCGGCGACCGGAGGAATTCACCCCTCCACTTT

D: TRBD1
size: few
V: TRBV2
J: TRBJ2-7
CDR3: CASGRGYSGQGSYEQYF
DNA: TGTGCCAGCGGACGCGGGTACTCGGGACAGGGGAGCTACGAGCAGTACTTC

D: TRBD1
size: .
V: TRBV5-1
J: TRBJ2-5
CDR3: CASSVRDRLETQYF
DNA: TGCGCCAGCAGCGTAAGGGACAGGCTGGAGACCCAGTACTTC

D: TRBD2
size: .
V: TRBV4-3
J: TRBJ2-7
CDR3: CASSQGLAGVYEQYF
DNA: TGCGCCAGCAGCCAAGGTCTAGCGGGGGTATACGAGCAGTACTTC

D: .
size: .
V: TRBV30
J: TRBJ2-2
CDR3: CAWSVIAGWNTGELFF
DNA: TGTGCCTGGAGTGTAATTGCAGGGTGGAACACCGGGGAGCTGTTTTTT

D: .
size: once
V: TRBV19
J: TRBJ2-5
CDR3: CASRGGGAETQYF
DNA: TGTGCCAGTAGGGGAGGAGGAGCAGAGACCCAGTACTTC

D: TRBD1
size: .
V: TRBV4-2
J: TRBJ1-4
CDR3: CASSQPMTGGEEKLFF
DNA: TGTGCCAGCAGCCAACCGATGACAGGGGGGGAAGAAAAACTGTTTTTT

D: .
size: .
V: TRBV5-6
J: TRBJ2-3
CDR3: CASALGTGLVTDTQYF
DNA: TGTGCCAGCGCTCTTGGGACAGGACTAGTCACAGATACGCAGTATTTT

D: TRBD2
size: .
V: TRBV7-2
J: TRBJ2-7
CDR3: CASSLAGLAGGSYEQYF
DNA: TGTGCCAGCAGCTTAGCGGGCCTAGCGGGAGGATCCTACGAGCAGTACTTC

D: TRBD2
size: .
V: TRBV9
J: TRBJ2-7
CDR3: CASSPGREQYF
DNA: TGTGCCAGCAGCCCCGGGAGGGAGCAGTACTTC

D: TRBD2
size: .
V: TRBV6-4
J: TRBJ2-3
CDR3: CASSDSGGGTDTQYF
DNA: TGTGCCAGCAGTGACTCCGGGGGGGGGACAGATACGCAGTATTTT